This TCR beta chain was captured in a study of blood T cell repertoires in COVID-19 (TCRdb year 2020). About the study as a whole: Samples from collaborators originated in the United States, Italy and Spain and spanned both the acute and convalescent phases of COVID-19. Deeply sampled blood TCRbeta repertoires from subjects exposed to, actively infected with, or recovered from COVID-19 were included in the dataset. The samples were drawn from two sources: the first 160 participants of the ongoing ImmuneRACE study, and 1,000 to 1,500 subjects contributed by 6 global collaborators. A de-identified subject ID, COVID-19 status, age in years and sex were almost always included in the sample metadata. A freely available public database, intended as a resource for researchers studying the immune response to SARS-CoV-2, is where the repertoires were released. The prospective study material was composed of cDNA or gDNA derived from T cells, B-cell-depleted T cells, or PBMCs. Where HLA class I and class II types were available, the types were taken from metadata supplied by the sample provider, not from assay-based typing. Broader findings and caveats from the paper: How much clinical and demographic metadata was included differed by source and by participant, and the metadata was provided uncurated.

As concerns this clone: Its cognate antigen has yet to be identified. Base qualities are not recorded, but no much larger clone differs from it by a single base.

Each collaborating institution followed its own protocols to collect whole blood in K2EDTA tubes. For TCRbeta analysis, collaborators shipped samples as frozen whole blood, isolated PBMCs, or DNA extracted from either of those sample types. The germline V gene yields MDHEN for CDR1 and SYDVKM for CDR2. Trimming at the junction amounts to 6 bases on V and 2 bases on J, and the germline ends lie 13 bases apart. The CDR3 covers 14 residues, taking in both the cysteine and the phenylalanine. CDR3 DNA is the only sequence kept; it has 42 bases, read in frame from the first base. TCRbeta CDR3 regions were amplified from genomic DNA using the immunoSEQ Assay, a bias-controlled multiplex PCR. The study's own analysis went as follows. Nucleated cell counts per sample were estimated from amplification of reference gene primers within the assay. To quantify the absolute abundance of each unique TCRbeta CDR3 rearrangement, sequence reads were collapsed and filtered. For each sample, productive Simpson clonality was calculated as the square root of Simpson's diversity index over productive rearrangements. The clones in this table, taken by TCRdb from immuneACCESS, are in-frame only. Not every clone is retained; where verified, under half of the shortfall comes from an unresolved V gene, and the cause of the rest is unknown. V, J and clone size were drawn from that table, and D and trimming were deduced from the DNA. The sample data list roughly 41,000 clones, and more than 75% of these were observed just once. 4.8% of the sample lies in the top ten.

This TCR was sampled from a human donor in a cohort sampled during active COVID-19. The chain is made from TRBV28 and TRBJ2-5, and perhaps TRBD1 as D gene, on 6 matching bases. The material sequenced was peripheral blood. The DNA reads as follows: TGTGCCAGCAGATATACGGACAGACAAGAGACCCAGTACTTC. Translated, it gives CASRYTDRQETQYF.